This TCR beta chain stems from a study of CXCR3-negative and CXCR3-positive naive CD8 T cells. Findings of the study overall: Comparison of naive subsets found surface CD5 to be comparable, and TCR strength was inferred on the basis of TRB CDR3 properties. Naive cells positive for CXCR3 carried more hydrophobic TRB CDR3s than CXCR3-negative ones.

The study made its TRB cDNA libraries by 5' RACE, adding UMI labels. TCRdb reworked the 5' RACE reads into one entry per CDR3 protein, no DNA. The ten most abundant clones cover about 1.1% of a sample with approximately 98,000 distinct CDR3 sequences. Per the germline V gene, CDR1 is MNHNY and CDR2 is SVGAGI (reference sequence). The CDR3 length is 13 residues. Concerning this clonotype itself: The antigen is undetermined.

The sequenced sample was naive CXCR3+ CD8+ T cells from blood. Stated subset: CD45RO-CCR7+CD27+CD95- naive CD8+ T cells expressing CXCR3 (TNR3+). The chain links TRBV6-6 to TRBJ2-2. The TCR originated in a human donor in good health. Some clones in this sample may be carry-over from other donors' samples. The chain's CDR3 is CASRKFNTGELFF.